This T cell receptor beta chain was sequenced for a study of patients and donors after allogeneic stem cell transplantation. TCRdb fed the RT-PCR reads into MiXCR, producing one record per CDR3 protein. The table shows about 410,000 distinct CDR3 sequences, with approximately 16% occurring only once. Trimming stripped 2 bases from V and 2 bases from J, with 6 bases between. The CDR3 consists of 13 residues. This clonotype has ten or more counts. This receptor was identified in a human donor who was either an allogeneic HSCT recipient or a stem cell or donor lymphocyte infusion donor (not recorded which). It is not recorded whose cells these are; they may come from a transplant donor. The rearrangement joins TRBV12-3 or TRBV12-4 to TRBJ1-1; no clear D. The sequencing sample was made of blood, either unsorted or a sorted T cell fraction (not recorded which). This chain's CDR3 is CASSLQLNTEAFF. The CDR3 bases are TGTGCCAGCAGTTTACAGCTAAACACTGAAGCTTTCTTT.